This T cell receptor beta chain was sequenced in a study of blood T cell repertoires in COVID-19 (dated by TCRdb to about 2020). At the level of the whole study: Samples covering the acute and convalescent phases of COVID-19 were provided by collaborators in the United States, Italy and Spain. The prospective study material was composed of cDNA or gDNA derived from T cells, B-cell-depleted T cells, or PBMCs. Deeply sampled blood TCRbeta repertoires from subjects exposed to, actively infected with, or recovered from COVID-19 were included in the dataset. A freely available public database, intended as a resource for researchers studying the immune response to SARS-CoV-2, is where the repertoires were released. The samples were drawn from the first 160 participants of the ongoing ImmuneRACE study and from 950 to 1,500 subjects provided by 6 global collaborators. A de-identified subject ID, COVID-19 status, age in years and sex were almost always included in the sample metadata. HLA class I and class II types, where available, came from metadata supplied by the sample provider rather than from assay-based typing.

Participants in the prospective study were aged 18 to 89 years, lived in more than 20 United States geographic areas, and enrolled through a virtual design. To assign participants to cohorts, the prospective study relied on clinical history that participants themselves reported in a screening survey and a study questionnaire. Recovered participants in ImmuneRACE Cohort 3 were defined by two consecutive negative NP/OP PCR tests, clearance by a healthcare professional, or resolution of symptoms. In the prospective study, whole blood, serum and a nasopharyngeal or oropharyngeal swab were collected from each participant by mobile phlebotomists. Prospective study participants could optionally give additional blood draws and questionnaires over a roughly two-month period. Before DNA extraction, prospective study blood samples were shipped either frozen or at room temperature. At the junction V is shortened by 5 bases and J by 8 bases; bases outside the gene matches: 6. There are 14 amino acids in the CDR3, from cysteine to phenylalanine inclusive. Of all the DNA, just the CDR3 is kept, 42 bases in frame from base 1. CDR1 and CDR2, per the germline V gene, are KGHSH and LQKENI.

As regards this clone: No antigen is known for it. Per-base qualities were not stored, and no clone one base away is much larger.

General findings and caveats noted by the study authors: Clinical and demographic metadata were provided uncurated, with the amount varying by source and participant.

The immunoSEQ Assay, a bias-controlled multiplex PCR, was used to amplify TCRbeta CDR3 regions from genomic DNA. Under the source paper's analysis protocol: The number of nucleated cells in each sample was estimated from the amplification of reference gene primers within the assay. To quantify the absolute abundance of each unique TCRbeta CDR3 rearrangement, sequence reads were collapsed and filtered. For each sample, productive Simpson clonality was calculated as the square root of Simpson's diversity index over productive rearrangements. As stored in TCRdb, this immuneACCESS dataset retains in-frame rearrangements with V and J assigned. A fraction of the clones does not appear; measured against another copy, unresolved V genes explain less than half of the discrepancy, and the remainder lacks a known reason. That table gives V, J and clone size, and the DNA gave D and trimming. Within this sample are 140,000 or so clones, with approximately 87% of them counted one time only. The ten largest clones capture around 11% of the sample.

This receptor was taken from a man in his 60s who had recovered from COVID-19. Material: PBMCs or T cells enriched from blood (not recorded which). The chain links TRBV18 with TRBJ1-6; 7 central nucleotides agree with TRBD1. The CDR3 region has the sequence CASSRQGRDSPLHF. At the DNA level, the sequence is TGTGCCAGCTCAAGACAGGGTCGGGATTCACCCCTCCACTTT.